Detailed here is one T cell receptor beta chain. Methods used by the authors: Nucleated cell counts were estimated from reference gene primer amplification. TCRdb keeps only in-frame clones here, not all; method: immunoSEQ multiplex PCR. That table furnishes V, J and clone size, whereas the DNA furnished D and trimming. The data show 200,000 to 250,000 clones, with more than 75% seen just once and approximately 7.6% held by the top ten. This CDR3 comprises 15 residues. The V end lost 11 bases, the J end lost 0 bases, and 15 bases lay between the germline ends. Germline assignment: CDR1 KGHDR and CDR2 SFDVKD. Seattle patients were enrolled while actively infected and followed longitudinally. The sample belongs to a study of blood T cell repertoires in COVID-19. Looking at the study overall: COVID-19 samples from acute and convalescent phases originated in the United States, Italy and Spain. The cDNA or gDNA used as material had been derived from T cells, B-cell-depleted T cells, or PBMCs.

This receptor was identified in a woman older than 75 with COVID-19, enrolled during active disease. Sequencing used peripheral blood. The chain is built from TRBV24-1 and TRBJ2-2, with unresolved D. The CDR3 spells CAIAARRANTGELFF. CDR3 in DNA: TGTGCCATCGCAGCTCGTCGGGCGAACACCGGGGAGCTGTTTTTT.